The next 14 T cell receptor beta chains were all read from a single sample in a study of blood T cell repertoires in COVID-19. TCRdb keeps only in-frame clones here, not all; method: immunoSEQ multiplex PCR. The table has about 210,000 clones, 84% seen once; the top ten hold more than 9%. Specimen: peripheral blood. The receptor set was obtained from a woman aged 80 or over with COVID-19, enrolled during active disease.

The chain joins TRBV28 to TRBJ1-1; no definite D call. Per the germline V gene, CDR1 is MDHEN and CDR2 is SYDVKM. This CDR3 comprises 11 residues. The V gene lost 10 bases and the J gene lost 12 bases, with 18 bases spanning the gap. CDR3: CATSIGVMTFF. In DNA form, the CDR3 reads TGTGCCACCTCAATCGGGGTGATGACTTTCTTT.

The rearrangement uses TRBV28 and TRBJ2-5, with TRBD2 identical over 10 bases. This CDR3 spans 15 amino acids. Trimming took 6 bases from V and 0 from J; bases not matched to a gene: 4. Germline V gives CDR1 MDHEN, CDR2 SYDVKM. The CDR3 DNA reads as TGTGCCAGCAGGTCAGCGGGGGGGAACCAAGAGACCCAGTACTTC. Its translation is CASRSAGGNQETQYF.

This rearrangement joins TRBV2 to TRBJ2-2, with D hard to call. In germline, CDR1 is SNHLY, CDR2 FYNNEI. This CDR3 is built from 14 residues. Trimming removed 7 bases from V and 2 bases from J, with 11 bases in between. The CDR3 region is CASKSDSNTGELFF. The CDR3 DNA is TGTGCCAGCAAATCCGACTCTAACACCGGGGAGCTGTTTTTT.

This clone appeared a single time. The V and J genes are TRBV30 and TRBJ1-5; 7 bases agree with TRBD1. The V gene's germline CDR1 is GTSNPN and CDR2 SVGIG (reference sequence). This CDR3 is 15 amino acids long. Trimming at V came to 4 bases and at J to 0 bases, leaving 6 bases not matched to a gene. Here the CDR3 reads CAWMNRDSSNQPQHF. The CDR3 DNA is TGTGCCTGGATGAACCGGGACAGTAGCAATCAGCCCCAGCATTTT.

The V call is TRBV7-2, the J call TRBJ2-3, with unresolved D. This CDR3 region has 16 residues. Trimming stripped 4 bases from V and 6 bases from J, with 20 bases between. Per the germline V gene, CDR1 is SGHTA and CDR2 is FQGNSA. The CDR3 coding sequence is TGTGCCAGCAGCTCGTCCTCGGTTGTGCGTGTGGATACGCAGTATTTT. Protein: CASSSSSVVRVDTQYF.

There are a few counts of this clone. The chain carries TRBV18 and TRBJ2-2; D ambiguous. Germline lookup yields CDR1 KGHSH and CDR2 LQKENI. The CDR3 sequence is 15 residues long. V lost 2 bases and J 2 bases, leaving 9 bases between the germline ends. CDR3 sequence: CASSPMRTNTGELFF. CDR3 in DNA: TGTGCCAGCTCACCAATGAGAACTAACACCGGGGAGCTGTTTTTT.

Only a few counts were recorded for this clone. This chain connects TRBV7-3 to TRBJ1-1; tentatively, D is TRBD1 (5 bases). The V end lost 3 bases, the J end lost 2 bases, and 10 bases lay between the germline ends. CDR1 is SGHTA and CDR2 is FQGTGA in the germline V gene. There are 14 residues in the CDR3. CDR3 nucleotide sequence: TGTGCCAGCAGCTTGGAAGGGGCCAACACTGAAGCTTTCTTT. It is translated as CASSLEGANTEAFF.

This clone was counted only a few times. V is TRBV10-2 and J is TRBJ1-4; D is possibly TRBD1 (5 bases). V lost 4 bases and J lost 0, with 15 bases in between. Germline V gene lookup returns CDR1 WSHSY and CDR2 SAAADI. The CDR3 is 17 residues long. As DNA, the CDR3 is TGCGCCAGCAGTGGGGGGGAGGAACCCACAACTAATGAAAAACTGTTTTTT. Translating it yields CASSGGEEPTTNEKLFF.

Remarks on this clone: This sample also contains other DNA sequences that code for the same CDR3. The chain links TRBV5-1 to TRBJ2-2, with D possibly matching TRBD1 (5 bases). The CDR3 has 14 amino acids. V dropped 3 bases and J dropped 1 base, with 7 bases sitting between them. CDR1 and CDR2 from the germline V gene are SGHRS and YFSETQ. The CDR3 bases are TGCGCCAGCAGCTCTGACAGGAACACCGGGGAGCTGTTTTTT. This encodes CASSSDRNTGELFF.

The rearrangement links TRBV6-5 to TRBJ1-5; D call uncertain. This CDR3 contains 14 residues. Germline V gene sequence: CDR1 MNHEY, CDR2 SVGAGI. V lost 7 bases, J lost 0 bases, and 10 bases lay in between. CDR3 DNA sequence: TGTGCCAGCACTAGAGGGAATAGCAATCAGCCCCAGCATTTT. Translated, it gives CASTRGNSNQPQHF.

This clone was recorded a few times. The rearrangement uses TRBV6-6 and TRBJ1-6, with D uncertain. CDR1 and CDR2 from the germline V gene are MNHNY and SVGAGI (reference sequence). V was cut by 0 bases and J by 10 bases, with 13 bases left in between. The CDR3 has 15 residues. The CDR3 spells CASSYSGIKRSPLHF. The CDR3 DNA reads TGTGCCAGCAGTTACTCGGGCATAAAGAGATCACCCCTCCACTTT.

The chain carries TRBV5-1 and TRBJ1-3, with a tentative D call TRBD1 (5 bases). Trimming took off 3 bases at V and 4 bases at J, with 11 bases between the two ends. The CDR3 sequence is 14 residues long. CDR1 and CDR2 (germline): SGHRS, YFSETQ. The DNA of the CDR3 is TGCGCCAGCAGCTGGGGGGGAGCCGGAAACACCATATATTTT. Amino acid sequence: CASSWGGAGNTIYF. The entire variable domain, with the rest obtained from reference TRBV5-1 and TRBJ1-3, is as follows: KAGVTQTPRYLIKTRGQQVTLSCSPISGHRSVSWYQQTPGQGLQFLFEYFSETQRNKGNFPGRFSGRQFSNSRSEMNVSTLELGDSALYLCASSWGGAGNTIYFGEGSWLTVV.

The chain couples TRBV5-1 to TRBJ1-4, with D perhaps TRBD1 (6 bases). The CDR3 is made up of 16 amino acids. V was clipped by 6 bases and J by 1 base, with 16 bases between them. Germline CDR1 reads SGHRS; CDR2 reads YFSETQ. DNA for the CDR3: TGCGCCAGCACCCCGGGAGGGGGTATAACTAATGAAAAACTGTTTTTT. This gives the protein CASTPGGGITNEKLFF. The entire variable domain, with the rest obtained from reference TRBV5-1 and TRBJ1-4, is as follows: KAGVTQTPRYLIKTRGQQVTLSCSPISGHRSVSWYQQTPGQGLQFLFEYFSETQRNKGNFPGRFSGRQFSNSRSEMNVSTLELGDSALYLCASTPGGGITNEKLFFGSGTQLSVL.

The CDR3 loop reads CASSLSRGYGYTF. DNA for the CDR3: TGTGCCAGCAGCTTAAGTAGGGGCTATGGCTACACCTTC. The J gene is TRBJ1-2, the V gene TRBV13, with D maybe TRBD1 (5 bases). V shed 2 bases and J shed 4 bases, with 8 bases lying between them. CDR3 length: 13 residues. Per germline, CDR1 PRHDT and CDR2 FYEKMQ (reference sequence).